Reported below is one T cell receptor (beta chain). What it binds is unknown. The sample originates from a study of radiotherapy plus CTLA-4 blockade in lung cancer. Study-wide context: Objective responses were recorded in around a sixth of patients, with disease control recorded in 25% to 35%.

Some clones are missing from TCRdb's copy, which holds only in-frame ones; the method was immunoSEQ multiplex PCR. Here the sample spans over 70,000 clones, approximately 83% being singletons. Focal radiation was given together with CTLA-4 blockade (ipilimumab) to patients with chemo-refractory metastatic non-small-cell lung cancer. Points from the study as a whole: The study found tumor-derived TCR clones expanded in blood after radiotherapy plus ipilimumab.

The CDR3 runs 15 residues. CDR1 is MNHEY, CDR2 SVGAGI, per germline. Trimming removed 0 bases at V and 7 bases at J, with 13 bases between. This TCR came from a human donor with non-small cell lung cancer who had a partial response to radiotherapy plus ipilimumab. The chain links TRBV6-5 to TRBJ1-5; D may be TRBD1 (6 bases). Specimen: peripheral blood, collected from a patient treated with radiotherapy plus ipilimumab. The DNA of the CDR3 is TGTGCCAGCAGTTACTCGATAGGGGGGGACCAGCCCCAGCATTTT. Its translation is CASSYSIGGDQPQHF.